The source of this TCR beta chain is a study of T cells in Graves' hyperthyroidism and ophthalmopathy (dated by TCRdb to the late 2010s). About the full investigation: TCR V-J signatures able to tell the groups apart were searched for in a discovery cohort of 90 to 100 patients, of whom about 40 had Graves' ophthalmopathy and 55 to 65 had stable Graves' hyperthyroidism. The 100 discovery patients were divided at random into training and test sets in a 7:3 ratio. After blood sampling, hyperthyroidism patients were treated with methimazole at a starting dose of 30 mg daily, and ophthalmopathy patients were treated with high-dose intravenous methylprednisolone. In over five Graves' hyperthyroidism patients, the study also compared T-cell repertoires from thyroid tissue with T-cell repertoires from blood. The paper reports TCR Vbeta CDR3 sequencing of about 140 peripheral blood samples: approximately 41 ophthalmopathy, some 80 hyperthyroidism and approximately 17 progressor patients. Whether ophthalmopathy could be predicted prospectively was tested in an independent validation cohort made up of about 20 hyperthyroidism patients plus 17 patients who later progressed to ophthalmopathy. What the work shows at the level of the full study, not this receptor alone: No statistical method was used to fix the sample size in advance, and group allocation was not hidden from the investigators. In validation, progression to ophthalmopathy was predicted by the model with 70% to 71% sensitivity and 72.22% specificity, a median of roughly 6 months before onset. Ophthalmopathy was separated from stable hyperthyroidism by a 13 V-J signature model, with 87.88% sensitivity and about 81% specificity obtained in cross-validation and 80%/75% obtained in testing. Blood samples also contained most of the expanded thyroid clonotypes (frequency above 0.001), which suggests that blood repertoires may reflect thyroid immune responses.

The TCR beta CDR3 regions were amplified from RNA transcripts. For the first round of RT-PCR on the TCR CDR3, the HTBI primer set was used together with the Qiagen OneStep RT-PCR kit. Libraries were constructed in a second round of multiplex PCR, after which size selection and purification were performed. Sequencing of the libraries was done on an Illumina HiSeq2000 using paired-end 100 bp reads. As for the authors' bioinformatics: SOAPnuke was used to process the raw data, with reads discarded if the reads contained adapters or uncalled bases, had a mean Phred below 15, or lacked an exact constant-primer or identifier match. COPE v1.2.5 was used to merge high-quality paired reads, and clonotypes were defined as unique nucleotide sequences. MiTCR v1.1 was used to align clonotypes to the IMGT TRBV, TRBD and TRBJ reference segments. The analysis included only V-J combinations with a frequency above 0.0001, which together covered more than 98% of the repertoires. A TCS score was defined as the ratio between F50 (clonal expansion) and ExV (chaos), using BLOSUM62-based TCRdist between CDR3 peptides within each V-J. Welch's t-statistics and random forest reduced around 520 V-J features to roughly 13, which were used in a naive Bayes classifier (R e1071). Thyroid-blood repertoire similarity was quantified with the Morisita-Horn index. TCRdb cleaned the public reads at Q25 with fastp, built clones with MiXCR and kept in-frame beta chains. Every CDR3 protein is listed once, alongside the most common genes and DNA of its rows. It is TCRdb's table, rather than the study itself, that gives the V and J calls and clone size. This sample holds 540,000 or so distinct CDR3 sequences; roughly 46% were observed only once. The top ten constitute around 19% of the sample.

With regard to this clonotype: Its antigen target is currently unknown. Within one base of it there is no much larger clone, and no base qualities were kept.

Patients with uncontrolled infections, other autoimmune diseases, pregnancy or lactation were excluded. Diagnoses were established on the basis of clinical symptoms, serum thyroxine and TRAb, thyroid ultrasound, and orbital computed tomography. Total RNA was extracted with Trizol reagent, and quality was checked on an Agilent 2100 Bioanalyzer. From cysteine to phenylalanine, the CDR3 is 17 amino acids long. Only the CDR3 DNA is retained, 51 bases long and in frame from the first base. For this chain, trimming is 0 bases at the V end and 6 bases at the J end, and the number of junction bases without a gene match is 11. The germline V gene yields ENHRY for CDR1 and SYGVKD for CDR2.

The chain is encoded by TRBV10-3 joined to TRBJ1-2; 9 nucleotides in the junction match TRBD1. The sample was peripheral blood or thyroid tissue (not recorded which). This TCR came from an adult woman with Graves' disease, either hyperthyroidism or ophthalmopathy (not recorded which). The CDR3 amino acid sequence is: CAISESAVGQGLNGYTF. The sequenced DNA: TGTGCCATCAGTGAGTCGGCCGTGGGACAGGGCCTCAATGGCTACACCTTC.